This TCR beta chain appears in the sequencing data of a study of cytomegalovirus exposure and HLA in healthy donors. CDR3 length equals 14 residues. V was shortened by 0 bases and J by 1 base, with 6 bases between the two germline ends. Germline CDR1 is LNHDA and CDR2 is SQIVND (reference sequence). Primers for the PCR totalled 60 Vbeta and 13 Jbeta. Clones were read by immunoSEQ multiplex PCR, and TCRdb kept only the in-frame ones, dropping some. Of over 120,000 clones in the sample, around 84% are singletons; the top ten hold 2% to 2.5%. To note about this clone: Other DNA sequences in this specimen translate into the identical CDR3.

V gene TRBV19 combines with J gene TRBJ1-1; D is ambiguous. The sample consisted of PBMCs. The clonotype was recovered from a man aged 45-65 years in good health and CMV-seronegative. The CDR3 DNA follows: TGTGCCAGTAGTATAGAGGCAGGGAACACTGAAGCTTTCTTT. Its protein is CASSIEAGNTEAFF.